This T cell receptor (beta chain) was retrieved from a study of blood T cells in healthy people across ages. Overall study results and limits: Total diversity from one million sequenced T cells was likely underestimated. Diversity was higher, and naive CD4+ cells more numerous, in long-lived donors than in aged donors. Conclusively comparing naive with antigen-experienced cells was impossible with unsorted PBMCs.

The second PCR ran about 6 to 11 cycles with a sample-barcoded 5' primer and J-beta primers. TCRdb used MiXCR to reprocess the 5' RACE reads, holding one entry per CDR3 protein. The sample carries some 900,000 distinct CDR3 sequences, under 30% recorded once. This clonotype was detected ten times or more. What it binds is not known. Trimming took 2 bases from V and 5 from J, leaving 4 bases between them. Per the germline V gene, CDR1 is SGHTA and CDR2 is FQGNSA. The CDR3 is made up of 13 amino acids. The TCR was taken from a woman of 80 years or more in good health. This chain uses TRBV7-2 with TRBJ1-6; no reliable D call. Sequencing was done on a sample of blood. The CDR3: CASSLSNNSPLHF. The CDR3 nucleotides are TGTGCCAGCAGCTTATCCAATAATTCACCCCTCCACTTT.